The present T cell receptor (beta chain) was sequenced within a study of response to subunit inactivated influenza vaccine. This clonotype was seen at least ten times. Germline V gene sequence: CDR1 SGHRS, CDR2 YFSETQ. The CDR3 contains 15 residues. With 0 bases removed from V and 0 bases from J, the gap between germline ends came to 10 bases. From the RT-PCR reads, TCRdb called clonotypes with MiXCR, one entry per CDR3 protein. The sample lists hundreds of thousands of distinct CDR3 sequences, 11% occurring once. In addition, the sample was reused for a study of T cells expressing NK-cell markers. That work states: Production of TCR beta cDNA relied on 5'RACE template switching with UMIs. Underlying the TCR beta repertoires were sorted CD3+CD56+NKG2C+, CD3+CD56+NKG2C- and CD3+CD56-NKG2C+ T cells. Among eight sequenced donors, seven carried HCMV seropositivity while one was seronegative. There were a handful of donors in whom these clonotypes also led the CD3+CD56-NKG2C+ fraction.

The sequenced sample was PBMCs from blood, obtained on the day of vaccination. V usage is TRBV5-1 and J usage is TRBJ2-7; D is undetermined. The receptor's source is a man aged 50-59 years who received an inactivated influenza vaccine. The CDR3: CASSLEPGYSYEQYF. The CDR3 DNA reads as TGCGCCAGCAGCTTGGAGCCGGGTTACTCCTACGAGCAGTACTTC.